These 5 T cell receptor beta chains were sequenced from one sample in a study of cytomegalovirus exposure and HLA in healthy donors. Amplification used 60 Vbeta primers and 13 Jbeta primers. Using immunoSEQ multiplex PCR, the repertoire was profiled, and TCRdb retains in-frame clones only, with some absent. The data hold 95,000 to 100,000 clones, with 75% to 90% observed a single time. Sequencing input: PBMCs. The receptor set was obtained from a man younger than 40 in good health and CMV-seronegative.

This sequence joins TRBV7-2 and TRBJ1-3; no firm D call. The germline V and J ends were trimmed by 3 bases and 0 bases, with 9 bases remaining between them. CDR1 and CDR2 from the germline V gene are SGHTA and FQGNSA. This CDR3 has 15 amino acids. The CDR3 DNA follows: TGTGCCAGCAGCTTGGATGGGAGCTCTGGAAACACCATATATTTT. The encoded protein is CASSLDGSSGNTIYF.

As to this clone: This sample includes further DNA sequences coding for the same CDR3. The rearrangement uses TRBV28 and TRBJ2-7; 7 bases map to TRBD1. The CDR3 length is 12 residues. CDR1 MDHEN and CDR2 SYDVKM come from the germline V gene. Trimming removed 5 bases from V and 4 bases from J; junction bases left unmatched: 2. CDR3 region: CASSPQGYEQYF. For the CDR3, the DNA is TGTGCCAGCAGTCCACAGGGGTACGAGCAGTACTTC.

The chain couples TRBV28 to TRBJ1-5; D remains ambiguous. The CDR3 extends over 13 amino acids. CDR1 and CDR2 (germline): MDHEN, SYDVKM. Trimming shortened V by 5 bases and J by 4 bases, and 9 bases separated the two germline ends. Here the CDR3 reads CASSKENNQPQHF. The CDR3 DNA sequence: TGTGCCAGCAGTAAGGAGAATAATCAGCCCCAGCATTTT.

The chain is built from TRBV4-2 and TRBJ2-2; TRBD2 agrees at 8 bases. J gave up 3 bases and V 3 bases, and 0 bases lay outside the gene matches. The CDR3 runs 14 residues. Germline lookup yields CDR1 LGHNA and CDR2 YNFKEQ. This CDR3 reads CASSQGLDTGELFF. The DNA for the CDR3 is TGTGCCAGCAGCCAGGGACTAGACACCGGGGAGCTGTTTTTT.

In DNA, the CDR3 is TGTGCCAGCGGGAGGGCGGACACCGGGGAGCTGTTTTTT. It codes for CASGRADTGELFF. The chain couples TRBV7-8 to TRBJ2-2; 7 nucleotides agree with TRBD2. With 8 bases clipped from V and 3 bases from J, the junction kept 3 bases outside the gene matches. The CDR3 covers 13 residues. Germline assignment: CDR1 SGHVS and CDR2 FQNEAQ.